This T cell receptor (beta chain) is drawn from a study of T cells after yellow fever vaccination. Study overall: Those fractions that held only low numbers of cells were prepared using the SMART-Seq v4 Ultra Low Input RNA kit. Findings and limits, study-wide: Clonotypes found in both CD4 and CD8 compartments made up a small share. Clones that expanded after primary vaccination mostly reappeared after the booster (roughly 97% CD4, approximately 89% CD8).

This clonotype was recorded a few times. What it binds is unknown. Between the trimmed V and J ends, which lost 5 bases and 0 bases, there was a span of 14 bases. Germline V gene sequence: CDR1 SGHTA, CDR2 FQGNSA. The CDR3 runs 16 residues. Researchers made TCR cDNA using 5'RACE template switching, and this step added a universal primer site and UMIs. Each CDR3 protein gets one entry after TCRdb re-called the 5' RACE reads with MiXCR. The sample yields 400,000 or so distinct CDR3 sequences, roughly a sixth seen once. The V call is TRBV7-2, the J call TRBJ2-1, with D uncertain. Sequencing used PBMCs, obtained before the yellow fever booster vaccination. This TCR was sampled from a man aged 18 to 30 who received the YFV17D yellow fever vaccine. DNA of the CDR3: TGTGCCAGCAGCGGATACAGCACTGGCTCCTACAATGAGCAGTTCTTC. Translation gives CASSGYSTGSYNEQFF.